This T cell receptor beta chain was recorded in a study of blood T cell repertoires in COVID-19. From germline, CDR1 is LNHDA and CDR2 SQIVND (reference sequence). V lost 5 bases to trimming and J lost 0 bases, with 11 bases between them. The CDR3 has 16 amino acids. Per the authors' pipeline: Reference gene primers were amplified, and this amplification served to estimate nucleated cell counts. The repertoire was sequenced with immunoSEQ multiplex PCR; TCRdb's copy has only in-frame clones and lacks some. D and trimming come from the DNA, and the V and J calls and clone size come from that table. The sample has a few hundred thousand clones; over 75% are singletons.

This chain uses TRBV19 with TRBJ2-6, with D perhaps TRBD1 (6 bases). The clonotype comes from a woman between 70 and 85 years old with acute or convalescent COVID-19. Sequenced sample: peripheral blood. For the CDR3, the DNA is TGTGCCAGTAGTCAAAGGGGGATCTCTGGGGCCAACGTCCTGACTTTC. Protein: CASSQRGISGANVLTF.